This T cell receptor beta chain is drawn from a study of blood T cells in healthy people across ages. Regarding the study as a whole: Donors of long life had a larger count of naive CD4+ cells and greater diversity than aged donors. Measured against age, TCR beta diversity per million T cells decreased in a roughly linear manner.

Together with a sample-barcoded 5' primer, a J-beta primer mix was included in a second PCR lasting roughly 6 to 12 cycles. TCRdb redid the calling of the 5' RACE reads with MiXCR, one entry per CDR3 protein. This sample yields 1.8 million or so distinct CDR3 sequences, of which 39% are seen a single time; about 21% belongs to the top ten. The CDR3 sequence is 14 residues long. Germline V CDR1 and CDR2: SNHLY, FYNNEI. V dropped 7 bases and J dropped 3 bases, with 14 bases sitting between them. In regard to this clonotype: Its antigen is not known.

The clonotype was recovered from a human donor in good health. Sequencing used blood. The rearrangement uses TRBV2 and TRBJ2-3, with unresolved D. CDR3 nucleotides: TGTGCCAGCATTAAGGGAATGTCGACAGATACGCAGTATTTT. Its protein product is CASIKGMSTDTQYF.